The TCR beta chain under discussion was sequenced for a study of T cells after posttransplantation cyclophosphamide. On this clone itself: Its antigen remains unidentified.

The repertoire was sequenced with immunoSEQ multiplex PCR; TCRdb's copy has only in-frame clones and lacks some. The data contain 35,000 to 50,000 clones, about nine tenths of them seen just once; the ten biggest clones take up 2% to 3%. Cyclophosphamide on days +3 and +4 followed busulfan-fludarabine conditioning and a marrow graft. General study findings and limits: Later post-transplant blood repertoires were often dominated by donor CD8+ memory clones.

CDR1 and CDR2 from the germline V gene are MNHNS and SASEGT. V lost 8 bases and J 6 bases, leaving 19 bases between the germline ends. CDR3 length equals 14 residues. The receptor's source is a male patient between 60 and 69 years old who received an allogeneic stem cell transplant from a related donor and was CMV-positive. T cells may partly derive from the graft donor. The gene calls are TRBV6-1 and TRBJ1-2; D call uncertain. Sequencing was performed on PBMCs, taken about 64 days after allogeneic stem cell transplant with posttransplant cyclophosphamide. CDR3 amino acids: CASSRAGSKNGYTF. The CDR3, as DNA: TGTGCCAGCTCTCGGGCGGGCAGTAAGAATGGCTACACCTTC.